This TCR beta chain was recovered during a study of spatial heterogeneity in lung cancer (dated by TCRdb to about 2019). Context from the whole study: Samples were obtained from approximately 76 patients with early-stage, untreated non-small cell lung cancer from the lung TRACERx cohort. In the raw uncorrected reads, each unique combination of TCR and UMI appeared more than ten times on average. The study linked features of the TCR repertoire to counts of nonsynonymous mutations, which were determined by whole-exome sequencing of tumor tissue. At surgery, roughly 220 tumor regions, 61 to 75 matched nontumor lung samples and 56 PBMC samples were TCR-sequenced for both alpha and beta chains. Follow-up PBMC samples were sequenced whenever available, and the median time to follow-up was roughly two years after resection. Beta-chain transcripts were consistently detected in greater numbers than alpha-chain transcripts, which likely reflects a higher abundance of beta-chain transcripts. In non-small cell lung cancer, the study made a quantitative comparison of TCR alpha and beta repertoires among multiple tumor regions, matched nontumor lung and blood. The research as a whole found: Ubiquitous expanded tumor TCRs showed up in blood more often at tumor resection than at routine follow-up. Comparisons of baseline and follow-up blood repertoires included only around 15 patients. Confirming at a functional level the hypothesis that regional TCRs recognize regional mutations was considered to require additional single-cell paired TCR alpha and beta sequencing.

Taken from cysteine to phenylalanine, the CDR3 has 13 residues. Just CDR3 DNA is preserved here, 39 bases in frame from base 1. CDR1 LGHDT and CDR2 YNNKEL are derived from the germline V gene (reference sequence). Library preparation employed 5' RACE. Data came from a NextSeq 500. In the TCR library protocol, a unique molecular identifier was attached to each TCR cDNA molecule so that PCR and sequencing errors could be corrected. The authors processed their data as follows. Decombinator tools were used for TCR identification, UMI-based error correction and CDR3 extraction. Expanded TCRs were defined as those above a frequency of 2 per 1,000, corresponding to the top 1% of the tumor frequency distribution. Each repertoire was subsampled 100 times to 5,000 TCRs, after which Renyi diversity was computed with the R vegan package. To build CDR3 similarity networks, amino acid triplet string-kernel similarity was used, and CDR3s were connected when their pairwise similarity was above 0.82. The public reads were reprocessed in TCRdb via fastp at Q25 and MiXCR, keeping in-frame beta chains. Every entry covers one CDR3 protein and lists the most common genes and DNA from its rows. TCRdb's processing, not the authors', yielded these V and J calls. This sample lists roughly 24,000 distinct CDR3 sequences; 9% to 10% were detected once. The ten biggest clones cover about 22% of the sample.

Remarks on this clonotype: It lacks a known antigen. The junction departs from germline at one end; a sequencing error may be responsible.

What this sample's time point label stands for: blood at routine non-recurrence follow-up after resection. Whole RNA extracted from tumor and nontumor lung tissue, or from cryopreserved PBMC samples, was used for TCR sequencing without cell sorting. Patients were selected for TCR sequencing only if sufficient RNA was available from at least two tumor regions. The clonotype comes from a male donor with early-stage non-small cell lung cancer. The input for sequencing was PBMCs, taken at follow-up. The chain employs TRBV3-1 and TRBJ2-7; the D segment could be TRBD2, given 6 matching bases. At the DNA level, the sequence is TGTGCCAGCAGCCCCGTCGCGGGACCCCCGTTACACTTC. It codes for CASSPVAGPPLHF.